This T cell receptor (beta chain) was captured in a study of T cells after posttransplantation cyclophosphamide. Study-level points and caveats: TRB clonality was highly associated with recipient CMV seropositivity and reactivation. Later post-transplant blood repertoires were often dominated by donor CD8+ memory clones. Skin or GI-infiltrating T cells shared few TRB sequences with blood.

On the day of bone marrow donation, the related graft donor provided peripheral blood. The CDR3 totals 16 residues. Germline assignment: CDR1 GTSNPN and CDR2 SVGIG (reference sequence). J lost 0 bases, V lost 0 bases, and 3 bases had no gene match. The data were produced by immunoSEQ multiplex PCR, yet TCRdb's version contains in-frame clones alone and is incomplete. The data show 25,000 to 30,000 clones, about nine tenths seen once. Of note for this clone: Antigen: not known.

What was sequenced was PBMCs. The chain uses TRBV30 and TRBJ2-5, with 11 bases aligning to TRBD2. The clonotype was recovered from a man aged 50-60 years. This CDR3 reads CAWSVGLAGHQETQYF. The CDR3 coding sequence is TGTGCCTGGAGTGTAGGACTAGCGGGTCACCAAGAGACCCAGTACTTC.